Following are 18 T cell receptor beta chains from one sample sequenced in a study of T cells in Graves' hyperthyroidism and ophthalmopathy. RNA transcripts served as the template for amplifying TCR beta CDR3 regions. First-round RT-PCR with HTBI primers amplified the TCR CDR3 region. TCRdb independently ran MiXCR on the multiplex PCR reads; one entry per CDR3 protein. The data contain fewer than 550,000 distinct CDR3 sequences, approximately 25% of them singletons. Material for sequencing was blood. Every receptor here comes from a woman in her twenties or thirties with Graves' ophthalmopathy.

At least ten counts were recorded for this clonotype. This sequence may be a read error, since a much larger clone differs from it by one base. The conserved phenylalanine or tryptophan normally closing the CDR3 is absent here, so this likely arose from a read error. The chain couples TRBV12-3 or TRBV12-4 to TRBJ1-2; 8 nucleotides line up with TRBD1. The CDR3 has 14 residues. Trimming removed 3 bases from V and 2 bases from J; junction bases left unmatched: 2. CDR3 DNA: TGTGCCAGCAGTTTCGGGACAGGCAACTATGGCTACACCCTC. This encodes CASSFGTGNYGYTL.

This clonotype was observed many times. The chain recombines TRBV5-1 with TRBJ1-1, with D unresolved. Trimming shortened V by 4 bases and J by 1 base, and 14 bases separated the two germline ends. Germline V gene data show CDR1 as SGHRS and CDR2 as YFSETQ. This CDR3 has 15 residues. The CDR3 region is CASSLATRGNTEAFF. In DNA, the CDR3 is TGCGCCAGCAGCCTGGCGACGCGTGGGAACACTGAAGCTTTCTTT.

This clonotype was observed a handful of times. The chain couples TRBV20-1 to TRBJ2-2; 9 bases match TRBD1. Germline CDR1 is DFQATT and CDR2 is SNEGSKA (reference sequence). The length of the CDR3 is 14 residues. After removal of 7 bases from V and 0 bases from J, the junction contained 3 bases not matched to a gene. The CDR3 sequence: CSGRQGANTGELFF. The CDR3, as DNA: TGCAGTGGAAGACAGGGGGCGAACACCGGGGAGCTGTTTTTT.

This clonotype was counted ten times or more. The gene calls are TRBV7-2 and TRBJ2-7; possible D gene TRBD2, 6 bases. The V gene's germline CDR1 is SGHTA and CDR2 FQGNSA. Between the trimmed V and J ends, which lost 5 bases and 3 bases, there was a span of 14 bases. CDR3 length equals 14 residues. For the CDR3, the DNA is TGTGCCAGCAGCCCGGGACTTCGTCACTACGAGCAGTACTTC. Its protein is CASSPGLRHYEQYF.

This clonotype was seen at least ten times. The chain couples TRBV2 to TRBJ1-2; TRBD1 aligns across 8 bases. With V trimmed by 6 bases and J by 4 bases, 10 bases remained unmatched. CDR3 length equals 15 residues. In germline, CDR1 is SNHLY, CDR2 FYNNEI. CDR3: CASRLGQGAPYGYTF. CDR3 in DNA: TGTGCCAGCAGGCTCGGACAGGGCGCTCCCTATGGCTACACCTTC. The entire variable domain, with the rest obtained from reference TRBV2 and TRBJ1-2, is as follows: EPEVTQTPSHQVTQMGQEVILRCVPISNHLYFYWYRQILGQKVEFLVSFYNNEISEKSEIFDDQFSVERPDGSNFTLKIRSTKLEDSAMYFCASRLGQGAPYGYTFGSGTRLTVV.

The chain links TRBV3-1 to TRBJ1-1; D is possibly TRBD1 (6 bases). Germline V gene lookup returns CDR1 LGHDT and CDR2 YNNKEL (reference sequence). The length of the CDR3 is 13 residues. The V gene lost 5 bases and the J gene lost 8 bases, with 15 bases spanning the gap. CDR3 coding DNA: TGTGCCAGCAGCGATCGGACAGAATTAGAAGCTTTCTTT. This gives the protein CASSDRTELEAFF.

DNA for the CDR3: TGTGCTAGTGGTTTGGTTGCGGGGTACGAGCAGTACTTC. Translating it yields CASGLVAGYEQYF. The chain has TRBV12-5 and TRBJ2-7, with TRBD2 as a possible D gene (6 bases). This CDR3 is built from 13 residues. Between the trimmed V and J ends, which lost 0 bases and 4 bases, there was a span of 7 bases. The germline V gene has CDR1 LGHNT and CDR2 FRNRAP. Looking up the rest from reference TRBV12-5 and TRBJ2-7 gives the full variable domain: DARVTQTPRHKVTEMGQEVTMRCQPILGHNTVFWYRQTMMQGLELLAYFRNRAPLDDSGMPKDRFSAEMPDATLATLKIQPSEPRDSAVYFCASGLVAGYEQYFGPGTRLTVT.

The CDR3: CASITDRGDEKLFF. The CDR3, as DNA: TGTGCCAGCATTACGGACAGGGGGGATGAAAAACTGTTTTTT. This chain joins TRBV12-3 or TRBV12-4 and TRBJ1-4, with 10 bases identical to TRBD1. The trim removed 7 bases at V and 6 bases at J, leaving 5 bases unmatched. The CDR3 sequence is 14 residues long.

As concerns this clonotype: A much larger clone lies a single base off, so this may be a read error. This sequence joins TRBV20-1 and TRBJ1-2; 8 bases fit TRBD1. The CDR3 extends over 12 amino acids. Germline values: CDR1 DFQATT, CDR2 SNEGSKA (reference sequence). The CDR3 protein is CCAIGQGHGYTF. CDR3 DNA sequence: TGCTGTGCTATAGGACAGGGCCATGGCTACACCTTC.

This clonotype has ten or more counts. The chain links TRBV7-3 to TRBJ1-1; maybe TRBD1 (5 bases). Germline CDR1 reads SGHTA; CDR2 reads FQGTGA. This CDR3 contains 13 residues. With 5 bases removed from V and 8 bases from J, the gap between germline ends came to 15 bases. In DNA form, the CDR3 reads TGTGCCAGCAGCCCGGGGCCCGGGACGGAAGCTTTCTTT. Amino acids: CASSPGPGTEAFF. The full variable domain, its missing parts supplied by reference TRBV7-3 and TRBJ1-1, is GAGVSQTPSNKVTEKGKYVELRCDPISGHTALYWYRQSLGQGPEFLIYFQGTGAADDSGLPNDRFFAVRPEGSVSTLKIQRTERGDSAVYLCASSPGPGTEAFFGQGTRLTVV.

The DNA of the CDR3 is TGTGCCAGCTCACCAGAAACAGGGCCTAACTATGGCTACACCTTC. As protein: CASSPETGPNYGYTF. The chain recombines TRBV28 with TRBJ1-2; a weak D match, TRBD1 (6 bases). The CDR3 has 15 amino acids. With 8 bases removed from V and 0 bases from J, the gap between germline ends came to 16 bases. From germline, CDR1 is MDHEN and CDR2 SYDVKM.

This clonotype was detected a few times. The rearrangement uses TRBV27 and TRBJ2-5, with D possibly matching TRBD2 (6 bases). Germline CDR1 and CDR2: MNHEY and SMNVEV (reference sequence). The length of the CDR3 is 16 residues. V was shortened by 2 bases and J by 5 bases, with 18 bases between the two germline ends. CDR3 DNA: TGTGCCAGCAGTTTAAATGCGGGGCAGGGTGGGGAGACCCAGTACTTC. Residues: CASSLNAGQGGETQYF.

This clonotype was picked up a small number of times. This chain links TRBV19 with TRBJ1-1; D is undetermined. This CDR3 is 16 amino acids long. From germline, CDR1 is LNHDA and CDR2 SQIVND (reference sequence). The V gene lost 8 bases and the J gene lost 1 base, with 20 bases spanning the gap. The CDR3 nucleotides read TGTGCCAGTGATTCGAGCAGGTCAGGCACGAACACTGAAGCTTTCTTT. Amino acids: CASDSSRSGTNTEAFF.

The genes are TRBV28 and TRBJ2-5; D remains unclear. CDR3 size: 14 residues. CDR1 and CDR2 (germline): MDHEN, SYDVKM. V lost 5 bases to trimming and J lost 0 bases, with 10 bases between them. In DNA, the CDR3 is TGTGCCAGCAGTCCAGCCGCCCACCAAGAGACCCAGTACTTC. The encoded protein is CASSPAAHQETQYF.

This clonotype was recorded at least ten times. The rearrangement uses TRBV30 and TRBJ1-1; 8 bases are shared with TRBD1. The CDR3 extends over 16 amino acids. The junction had 12 bases not matched to a gene; V was cut back by 2 bases and J by 4 bases. Germline V CDR1 and CDR2: GTSNPN, SVGIG (reference sequence). The CDR3 nucleotides read TGTGCCTGGAGTACTCCCTGGACAGGGCTGGGCACTGAAGCTTTCTTT. Protein product: CAWSTPWTGLGTEAFF. The variable domain in full, with the rest retrieved from reference TRBV30 and TRBJ1-1, is SQTIHQWPATLVQPVGSPLSLECTVEGTSNPNLYWYRQAAGRGLQLLFYSVGIGQISSEVPQNLSASRPQDRQFILSSKKLLLSDSGFYLCAWSTPWTGLGTEAFFGQGTRLTVV.

This clonotype came up many times. The rearrangement uses TRBV14 and TRBJ2-5; D is possibly TRBD1 or TRBD2 (5 bases each). The V end lost 5 bases, the J end lost 5 bases, and 18 bases lay between the germline ends. From germline, CDR1 is SGHDN and CDR2 FVKESK. CDR3 size: 15 residues. The CDR3 here is CASSGTPGSWETQYF. In DNA, the CDR3 is TGTGCCAGCAGCGGGACCCCAGGGTCATGGGAGACCCAGTACTTC.

V gene TRBV27 combines with J gene TRBJ1-2; tentative D call: TRBD1 (6 bases). V was trimmed by 6 bases and J by 4 bases, leaving 15 bases between them. The CDR3 loop spans 14 amino acids. Germline V gene data show CDR1 as MNHEY and CDR2 as SMNVEV (reference sequence). The DNA of the CDR3 is TGTGCCAGCAGAATCTCCCAGGGGAGCTATGGCTACACCTTC. Translation: CASRISQGSYGYTF.

The V and J genes are TRBV20-1 and TRBJ2-6; 7 bases are shared with TRBD2. V was pared by 5 bases and J by 0 bases, with 7 bases of the junction left unmatched. The CDR3 is 16 residues long. The germline V gene has CDR1 DFQATT and CDR2 SNEGSKA (reference sequence). The CDR3 reads CSAHRDYHSGANVLTF. The CDR3 nucleotides are TGCAGTGCTCACCGGGACTACCACTCTGGGGCCAACGTCCTGACTTTC.